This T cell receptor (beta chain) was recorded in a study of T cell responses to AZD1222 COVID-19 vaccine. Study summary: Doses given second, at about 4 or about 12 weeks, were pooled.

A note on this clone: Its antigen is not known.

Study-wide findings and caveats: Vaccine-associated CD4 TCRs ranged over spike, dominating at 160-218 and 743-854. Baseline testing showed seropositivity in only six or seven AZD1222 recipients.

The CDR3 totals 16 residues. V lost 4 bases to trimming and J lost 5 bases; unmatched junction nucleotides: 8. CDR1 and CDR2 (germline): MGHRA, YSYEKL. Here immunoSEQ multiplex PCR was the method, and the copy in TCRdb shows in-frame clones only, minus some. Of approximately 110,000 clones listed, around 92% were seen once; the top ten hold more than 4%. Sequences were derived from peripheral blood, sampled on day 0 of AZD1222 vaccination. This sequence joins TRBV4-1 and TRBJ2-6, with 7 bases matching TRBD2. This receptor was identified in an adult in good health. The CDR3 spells CASSLSGTLWANVLTF. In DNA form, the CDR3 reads TGCGCCAGCAGCCTAAGCGGGACTCTATGGGCCAACGTCCTGACTTTC.